This T cell receptor beta chain was found in a study of siplizumab effects on memory and regulatory T cells. CDR3 length: 12 amino acids. V was cut by 2 bases and J by 3 bases, with 4 bases left in between. Germline CDR1 reads KGHSH; CDR2 reads LQKENI. Sequenced by immunoSEQ multiplex PCR; TCRdb stores in-frame clones only, minus some. The sample holds approximately 110,000 clones, around 90% seen once. This rearrangement joins TRBV18 to TRBJ2-5; D gene uncertain. Material for sequencing was Tregs sorted from blood. The TCR comes from a human donor in good health. CDR3 sequence (DNA): TGTGCCAGCTCACCATTAAAAGAGACCCAGTACTTC. Translation: CASSPLKETQYF.